The rows below give T cell receptor beta chains drawn from one sample of a study of lymphopenia after photon versus proton radiotherapy. The repertoire was sequenced with immunoSEQ multiplex PCR; TCRdb's copy has only in-frame clones and lacks some. Among under 65,000 clones listed, less than 85% were seen once. The sequences come from peripheral blood, collected from a patient treated with proton-based radiotherapy. These receptors all come from a man aged 55 to 69 with pancreatic cancer. Each CDR3 is given with its conserved first and last residue. D genes are given only for firm matches. Rows may omit the clone size; those that give it use once, few, many or a size class.

v_gene,d_gene,abundance,len,j_gene,CDR3aa,CDR3nt
TRBV29-1,.,.,11,TRBJ1-2,CSVDRDYGYTF,TGCAGCGTTGACAGGGACTATGGCTACACCTTC
TRBV9,.,.,17,TRBJ2-7,CASSVGWDFRSSYEQYF,TGTGCCAGCAGCGTAGGGTGGGATTTCAGGAGCTCCTACGAGCAGTACTTC
TRBV28,TRBD1,.,16,TRBJ2-7,CASTESGAGGLHEQYF,TGTGCCAGCACTGAAAGTGGGGCAGGGGGCCTTCACGAGCAGTACTTC
TRBV19,.,once,14,TRBJ2-3,CASGQGGGTDTQYF,TGTGCCAGTGGGCAGGGCGGCGGGACAGATACGCAGTATTTT
TRBV28,.,medium-sized,15,TRBJ2-7,CASSNSHRALYEQYF,TGTGCCAGCAGCAATTCCCACAGGGCCCTCTACGAGCAGTACTTC
TRBV7-9,TRBD1,once,15,TRBJ2-3,CASSSGGHSTDTQYF,TGTGCCAGCAGCTCAGGGGGTCATAGCACAGATACGCAGTATTTT
TRBV6-5,.,.,14,TRBJ1-1,CASSPVAANTEAFF,TGTGCCAGCAGCCCCGTCGCGGCGAACACTGAAGCTTTCTTT
TRBV7-2,.,.,18,TRBJ1-1,CASSLRLRSGILNTEAFF,TGTGCCAGCAGCTTACGTCTTAGGAGTGGGATCTTGAACACTGAAGCTTTCTTT
TRBV5-1,TRBD1,.,13,TRBJ2-1,CASNKDRGHEQFF,TGCGCCAGCAATAAGGACAGGGGCCATGAGCAGTTCTTC
TRBV7-3,TRBD1,.,15,TRBJ2-7,CASSPQTGPTYEQYF,TGTGCCAGCAGCCCCCAGACAGGGCCAACCTACGAGCAGTACTTC
TRBV15,TRBD1,medium-sized,15,TRBJ2-2,CATSLGQTNTGELFF,TGTGCCACCAGCTTGGGACAGACGAACACCGGGGAGCTGTTTTTT
TRBV6-5,.,.,13,TRBJ2-1,CASRSIPYNEQFF,TGTGCCAGCCGATCCATCCCCTACAATGAGCAGTTCTTC
TRBV5-4,TRBD1,.,16,TRBJ2-3,CASTLRTGISTDTQYF,TGTGCCAGCACCTTGCGGACAGGGATTAGCACAGATACGCAGTATTTT
TRBV11-3,TRBD2,.,15,TRBJ2-2,CASSPIGGLTGELFF,TGTGCCAGCAGCCCCATCGGGGGGTTGACCGGGGAGCTGTTTTTT
TRBV19,.,.,13,TRBJ1-1,CASSIAGGTEAFF,TGTGCCAGTAGTATCGCGGGGGGCACTGAAGCTTTCTTT
TRBV11-2,TRBD2,.,15,TRBJ2-1,CASSLGASGYNEQFF,TGTGCCAGCAGCTTAGGGGCTAGCGGTTACAATGAGCAGTTCTTC
TRBV7-3,TRBD2,.,18,TRBJ2-7,CASSLLKRAGRGVYEQYF,TGTGCCAGCAGCTTATTGAAACGGGCCGGGAGGGGTGTGTACGAGCAGTACTTC
TRBV6-5,.,.,15,TRBJ1-3,CASSPETVSGNTIYF,TGTGCCAGCAGCCCTGAGACAGTCTCTGGAAACACCATATATTTT
TRBV28,.,.,18,TRBJ2-1,CASRPRHWASPYYNEQFF,TGTGCCAGCAGGCCACGACATTGGGCTAGCCCTTACTACAATGAGCAGTTCTTC
TRBV15,TRBD1,.,16,TRBJ2-7,CATSTGTGDRRDEQYF,TGTGCCACCAGCACGGGGACTGGGGACAGGCGCGACGAGCAGTACTTC
TRBV7-6,.,.,14,TRBJ2-3,CASSLGVGADTQYF,TGTGCCAGCAGCTTAGGGGTAGGTGCGGATACGCAGTATTTT
TRBV28,TRBD2,.,15,TRBJ2-7,CASKISGRKSYEQYF,TGTGCCAGCAAGATCAGCGGGAGAAAATCCTACGAGCAGTACTTC
TRBV14,.,.,14,TRBJ1-1,CASSQETRGAEAFF,TGTGCCAGCAGCCAAGAGACGAGGGGTGCTGAAGCTTTCTTT
TRBV7-3,.,once,14,TRBJ2-5,CASSPGRREETQYF,TGTGCCAGCAGCCCGGGACGTAGGGAAGAGACCCAGTACTTC
TRBV6-1,.,.,14,TRBJ1-5,CASSEVQGGQPQHF,TGTGCCAGCAGTGAAGTTCAGGGAGGACAGCCCCAGCATTTT
TRBV28,.,once,17,TRBJ2-7,CASRVPGGLRNQYEQYF,TGTGCCAGCAGGGTACCAGGGGGACTTCGGAACCAGTACGAGCAGTACTTC
TRBV19,.,.,16,TRBJ2-7,CASSPHERAPTYEQYF,TGTGCCAGTAGTCCGCACGAGCGGGCGCCAACCTACGAGCAGTACTTC
TRBV11-3,.,few,14,TRBJ2-1,CASSPNAADNEQFF,TGTGCCAGCAGCCCAAATGCAGCGGACAATGAGCAGTTCTTC
TRBV7-3,.,.,12,TRBJ2-1,CASSLGSNEQFF,TGTGCCAGCAGCTTGGGGAGCAATGAGCAGTTCTTC
TRBV5-1,.,once,17,TRBJ2-2,CASSLTGPTTSTGELFF,TGCGCCAGCAGCCTAACGGGACCGACTACGAGCACCGGGGAGCTGTTTTTT
TRBV6-6,.,.,12,TRBJ2-3,CASRDLTDTQYF,TGTGCCAGCAGAGACCTGACAGATACGCAGTATTTT
TRBV19,TRBD2,.,14,TRBJ2-1,CASTGTTITGEQFF,TGTGCCAGTACTGGGACTACAATCACGGGTGAGCAGTTCTTC
TRBV7-3,.,few,13,TRBJ1-2,CASSSRTDYGYTF,TGTGCCAGCAGTTCCCGGACGGATTATGGCTACACCTTC
TRBV11-2,TRBD1,few,18,TRBJ2-3,CASSLGRGRGRSTDTQYF,TGTGCCAGCAGCTTAGGCAGGGGGCGTGGGCGGTCCACAGATACGCAGTATTTT
TRBV27,.,.,15,TRBJ2-5,CASRPLQGIQETQYF,TGTGCCAGCAGACCTCTACAGGGTATCCAAGAGACCCAGTACTTC
TRBV9,.,once,17,TRBJ2-6,CASSAQSEGSGANVLTF,TGTGCCAGCAGCGCCCAATCCGAGGGCTCTGGGGCCAACGTCCTGACTTTC
TRBV14,.,.,13,TRBJ1-1,CASSLTGSTEAFF,TGTGCCAGCAGCCTCACAGGGTCCACTGAAGCTTTCTTT
TRBV28,.,.,19,TRBJ2-3,CASSSHLEGLGWGTDTQYF,TGTGCCAGCAGTTCCCACCTAGAGGGACTGGGGTGGGGCACAGATACGCAGTATTTT
TRBV5-5,.,few,16,TRBJ1-2,CASSPERGGMFDGYTF,TGTGCCAGCAGCCCTGAGAGGGGTGGTATGTTTGATGGCTACACCTTC
TRBV7-9,.,.,11,TRBJ2-7,CASSLINEQYF,TGTGCCAGCAGCCTAATAAACGAGCAGTACTTC
TRBV28,TRBD2,.,16,TRBJ2-7,CASGLWGGSGANEQYF,TGTGCCAGCGGTTTATGGGGGGGTAGCGGGGCTAACGAGCAGTACTTC
TRBV6-6,.,.,13,TRBJ1-6,CASRLSGNSPLHF,TGTGCCAGCCGATTATCCGGGAATTCACCCCTCCACTTT
TRBV19,.,.,13,TRBJ2-3,CASSIGSTDTQYF,TGTGCCAGTAGTATAGGAAGCACAGATACGCAGTATTTT
TRBV27,.,.,14,TRBJ2-6,CARLNRAGANVLTF,TGTGCCAGATTAAACAGGGCCGGGGCCAACGTCCTGACTTTC
TRBV2,TRBD2,once,15,TRBJ2-1,CAREGLAPSFGEQFF,TGTGCCAGGGAAGGACTAGCGCCTTCCTTTGGGGAGCAGTTCTTC
TRBV7-2,TRBD1,.,16,TRBJ2-3,CASSLLGQGSTDTQYF,TGTGCCAGCAGCTTACTTGGACAGGGGAGCACAGATACGCAGTATTTT
TRBV7-2,.,.,14,TRBJ2-7,CASSSTMPPYEQYF,TGTGCCAGCAGCTCCACTATGCCCCCCTACGAGCAGTACTTC
TRBV28,.,.,15,TRBJ2-1,CASSFVGSSYNEQFF,TGTGCCAGCAGTTTCGTGGGAAGCTCCTACAATGAGCAGTTCTTC